A single sample is the source of the 26 T cell receptor beta chains below, sequenced in a study of blood T cell repertoires in COVID-19. Sequencing was performed with immunoSEQ multiplex PCR; in TCRdb, only in-frame clones are kept and a portion is missing. The sample records 50,000 to 55,000 clones, 85% to 90% being singletons. The material sequenced was peripheral blood. Source of these receptors: a man aged 55 to 70 with acute or convalescent COVID-19.

The chain recombines TRBV28 with TRBJ2-7, with 10 bases that match TRBD2. CDR3 length: 20 amino acids. Unmatched junction bases numbered 17, after V lost 3 bases and J lost 0 bases. The germline CDR1 and CDR2 sequences are MDHEN and SYDVKM. The CDR3 spells CASSFPLPGLAQKSSYEQYF. The CDR3 DNA follows: TGTGCCAGCAGTTTTCCCCTCCCGGGACTAGCGCAAAAAAGCTCCTACGAGCAGTACTTC.

The chain is built from TRBV7-2 and TRBJ1-6; 7 nucleotides agree with TRBD1. The junction had 8 bases not matched to a gene; V was cut back by 5 bases and J by 7 bases. The germline V gene has CDR1 SGHTA and CDR2 FQGNSA. The CDR3 has 15 amino acids. The CDR3 protein is CASSLGQAINSPLHF. Here the CDR3 DNA reads TGTGCCAGCAGCCTCGGACAGGCCATCAATTCACCCCTCCACTTT.

This sequence joins TRBV29-1 and TRBJ1-6, with D maybe TRBD1 (6 bases). Germline loops: CDR1 SQVTM, CDR2 ANQGSEA. The CDR3 totals 15 residues. Trimming pared 7 bases from V and 2 bases from J, leaving 15 bases between. The CDR3 DNA reads TGCAGCGCTGGGACACCAATACCCTATAATTCACCCCTCCACTTT. It codes for CSAGTPIPYNSPLHF.

In regard to this clone: At the DNA level, this CDR3 is encoded by other sequences in the same sample as well. The rearrangement uses TRBV5-1 and TRBJ2-5, with a weak D call TRBD2 (6 bases). V gave up 1 base and J gave up 2 bases, with 9 bases separating them. Germline loops: CDR1 SGHRS, CDR2 YFSETQ. The CDR3 extends over 14 amino acids. CDR3 sequence reads: CASSLTSSQETQYF. DNA of the CDR3: TGCGCCAGCAGCTTGACTAGCTCACAAGAGACCCAGTACTTC. Complete variable domain (other parts from reference TRBV5-1 and TRBJ2-5): KAGVTQTPRYLIKTRGQQVTLSCSPISGHRSVSWYQQTPGQGLQFLFEYFSETQRNKGNFPGRFSGRQFSNSRSEMNVSTLELGDSALYLCASSLTSSQETQYFGPGTRLLVL.

The chain links TRBV4-1 to TRBJ2-7; 8 bases agree with TRBD1. The junction had 15 bases not matched to a gene; V was cut back by 4 bases and J by 4 bases. The CDR3 totals 17 residues. Germline V gene sequence: CDR1 MGHRA, CDR2 YSYEKL. CDR3 residues: CASSPAFGTGYLYEQYF. For the CDR3, the DNA is TGCGCCAGCAGCCCAGCTTTCGGGACAGGATATTTGTACGAGCAGTACTTC.

In its sample, this clone was seen a few times. The V and J genes are TRBV9 and TRBJ2-3; D uncertain. Per the germline V gene, CDR1 is SGDLS and CDR2 is YYNGEE. The CDR3 contains 17 residues. Trimming took 4 bases from V and 0 from J, leaving 18 bases between them. The CDR3 here is CASSPNLGASSTDTQYF. CDR3 nucleotides: TGTGCCAGCAGCCCCAACCTGGGCGCATCTAGCACAGATACGCAGTATTTT.

The V call is TRBV9, the J call TRBJ2-6, with D possibly matching TRBD2 (6 bases). Germline assignment: CDR1 SGDLS and CDR2 YYNGEE. This CDR3 spans 17 amino acids. Trimming removed 2 bases at V and 0 bases at J, with 12 bases between. In nucleotides, the CDR3 is TGTGCCAGCAGCGTTGCGGGGAGTGACTCTGGGGCCAACGTCCTGACTTTC. Translating gives CASSVAGSDSGANVLTF. Using reference TRBV9 and TRBJ2-6 for the parts outside the CDR3, the full variable domain is DSGVTQTPKHLITATGQRVTLRCSPRSGDLSVYWYQQSLDQGLQFLIQYYNGEERAKGNILERFSAQQFPDLHSELNLSSLELGDSALYFCASSVAGSDSGANVLTFGAGSRLTVL.

The CDR3 bases are TGTGCCAGCTTCGCTTGGGGCGGTGGCAATGAGCAGTTCTTC. Protein sequence: CASFAWGGGNEQFF. The V gene is TRBV27, the J gene TRBJ2-1, with D perhaps TRBD1 (5 bases). The CDR3 runs to 14 residues. Germline CDR1 is MNHEY and CDR2 is SMNVEV (reference sequence). Trimming pared 8 bases from V and 6 bases from J, leaving 17 bases between.

This clone was seen a single time. The chain employs TRBV28 and TRBJ1-2; D unclear. The ends were cut back, 6 bases at V and 2 bases at J, with 13 bases in the middle. CDR3 length: 14 amino acids. In germline, CDR1 is MDHEN, CDR2 SYDVKM. The CDR3 coding sequence is TGTGCCAGCAGGACCCACAGTGACAACTATGGCTACACCTTC. Amino acid sequence: CASRTHSDNYGYTF.

CDR3 residues: CASSTPGAANYGYTF. The CDR3 DNA reads TGTGCCAGCAGCACCCCAGGGGCAGCTAACTATGGCTACACCTTC. The rearrangement links TRBV5-4 to TRBJ1-2; tentatively, D is TRBD1 (6 bases). V was clipped by 4 bases and J by 0 bases, with 13 bases between them. This CDR3 region has 15 residues. The germline V gene has CDR1 SGHNT and CDR2 YYREEE (reference sequence).

V and J are TRBV5-4 and TRBJ2-3; TRBD2 is a possible D gene (5 bases). The V end lost 0 bases, the J end lost 8 bases, and 16 bases lay between the germline ends. This CDR3 comprises 15 residues. CDR1 SGHNT and CDR2 YYREEE come from the germline V gene (reference sequence). The CDR3 coding sequence is TGTGCCAGCAGCTTGGCCGAGCGGCGCCGGGGTACGCAGTATTTT. Translation gives CASSLAERRRGTQYF.

The chain combines TRBV7-3 with TRBJ2-2; unclear D gene. The V end lost 1 base, the J end lost 7 bases, and 7 bases lay between the germline ends. Germline V CDR1 and CDR2: SGHTA, FQGTGA. The CDR3 spans 13 residues. The CDR3 DNA sequence: TGTGCCAGCAGCTTAATAACAAGCGGGGAGCTGTTTTTT. Translating it yields CASSLITSGELFF.

This sequence joins TRBV30 and TRBJ2-1; maybe TRBD2 (5 bases). The ends were cut back, 8 bases at V and 4 bases at J, with 18 bases in the middle. The germline gives CDR1 GTSNPN, CDR2 SVGIG (reference sequence). The CDR3 covers 14 residues. The CDR3 loop reads CARSGPSWYNEQFF. DNA for the CDR3: TGTGCCAGAAGCGGCCCCTCTTGGTACAATGAGCAGTTCTTC.

The chain is built from TRBV10-3 and TRBJ2-1; D not certain. The CDR3 runs to 13 residues. The ends were cut back, 0 bases at V and 4 bases at J, with 4 bases in the middle. Germline lookup yields CDR1 ENHRY and CDR2 SYGVKD. CDR3: CAISESTYNEQFF. In DNA form, the CDR3 reads TGTGCCATCAGTGAGTCGACTTACAATGAGCAGTTCTTC.

The chain is built from TRBV7-2 and TRBJ2-2, with 11 bases that match TRBD2. Germline CDR1 reads SGHTA; CDR2 reads FQGNSA. This CDR3 has 17 amino acids. With V trimmed by 6 bases and J by 3 bases, 9 bases remained unmatched. CDR3 region: CASSPGLAGLYTGELFF. CDR3 nucleotides: TGTGCCAGCAGTCCTGGACTAGCGGGCCTGTACACCGGGGAGCTGTTTTTT.

The V call is TRBV5-5, the J call TRBJ1-5, with 7 nucleotides matching TRBD1. The germline V gene encodes CDR1 SGHKS and CDR2 YYEKEE (reference sequence). Trimming removed 4 bases from V and 6 bases from J; junction bases left unmatched: 10. This CDR3 is 15 amino acids long. CDR3 bases: TGTGCCAGCAGCCCGAAGGGGACAGATGGTCAGCCCCAGCATTTT. It encodes CASSPKGTDGQPQHF.

V is TRBV9 and J is TRBJ2-3; 9 nucleotides match TRBD1. Germline V CDR1 and CDR2: SGDLS, YYNGEE. This CDR3 is built from 15 residues. The V gene end was trimmed by 7 bases and the J gene end by 1 base; junction bases not matched to a gene: 7. This chain's CDR3 is CASQMGDRGTDTQYF. The CDR3 DNA sequence: TGTGCCAGCCAAATGGGGGACAGGGGCACAGATACGCAGTATTTT.

This sequence joins TRBV19 and TRBJ1-5, with D possibly TRBD1 on 6 matching bases. The V end was cut by 7 bases, the J end by 2 bases, with 15 bases between. CDR1 and CDR2 from the germline V gene are LNHDA and SQIVND (reference sequence). The CDR3 runs to 15 residues. CDR3 DNA: TGTGCCAGTACCACAGGGTTCCGGGGCAATCAGCCCCAGCATTTT. Amino acids: CASTTGFRGNQPQHF.

The gene calls are TRBV6-5 and TRBJ1-4, with 8 bases that match TRBD1. The V gene end was trimmed by 6 bases and the J gene end by 8 bases; junction bases not matched to a gene: 8. CDR3 size: 14 residues. Germline-derived CDR1 and CDR2 are MNHEY and SVGAGI. As DNA, the CDR3 is TGTGCCAGCAGACTGGACAGGGAGTCCGAAAAACTGTTTTTT. It codes for CASRLDRESEKLFF.

The chain carries TRBV5-1 and TRBJ2-3; D not certain. The germline CDR1 and CDR2 sequences are SGHRS and YFSETQ. The CDR3 runs 11 residues. V was cut by 4 bases and J by 2 bases, with 2 bases left in between. Written as DNA, the CDR3 is TGCGCCAGCAGCCTCACAGATACGCAGTATTTT. It specifies CASSLTDTQYF.

This rearrangement joins TRBV28 to TRBJ1-5; tentatively, D is TRBD1 (5 bases). V was clipped by 5 bases and J by 2 bases, with 13 bases between them. The germline CDR1 and CDR2 sequences are MDHEN and SYDVKM. The CDR3 contains 15 residues. CDR3 DNA sequence: TGTGCCAGCAGTCCCACAGGAGTGCGCAATCAGCCCCAGCATTTT. Translation: CASSPTGVRNQPQHF.

The chain is built from TRBV5-4 and TRBJ1-2; 8 bases are shared with TRBD1. Per the germline V gene, CDR1 is SGHNT and CDR2 is YYREEE (reference sequence). The CDR3 is 16 residues long. The ends lost 6 bases at V and 4 bases at J; junction bases unmatched: 14. CDR3 protein: CASTPGRTGQGYGYTF. Here the CDR3 DNA reads TGTGCCAGCACCCCGGGGAGGACAGGGCAAGGCTATGGCTACACCTTC.

V and J are TRBV30 and TRBJ2-5; maybe TRBD2 (7 bases). This CDR3 is 15 amino acids long. The V and J ends lost 0 bases and 5 bases respectively, with 16 bases between them. CDR1 and CDR2 (germline): GTSNPN, SVGIG (reference sequence). The CDR3 DNA reads TGTGCCTGGAGTGTACCGGGGGGCGGGAGTGAGACCCAGTACTTC. Amino acid sequence: CAWSVPGGGSETQYF. Full variable domain (outside the CDR3, taken from reference TRBV30 and TRBJ2-5): SQTIHQWPATLVQPVGSPLSLECTVEGTSNPNLYWYRQAAGRGLQLLFYSVGIGQISSEVPQNLSASRPQDRQFILSSKKLLLSDSGFYLCAWSVPGGGSETQYFGPGTRLLVL.

This chain connects TRBV5-1 to TRBJ1-2; 7 bases fit TRBD1. With V trimmed by 4 bases and J by 5 bases, 11 bases remained unmatched. Germline V gives CDR1 SGHRS, CDR2 YFSETQ. This CDR3 has 15 residues. CDR3 nucleotides: TGCGCCAGCAGCCCTCGCACAGGGGCCCTATATGGCTACACCTTC. The encoded protein is CASSPRTGALYGYTF.

About this clone: The junction and the germline gene differ at one end; a read error may be behind it. The genes are TRBV15 and TRBJ1-4; tentatively, D is TRBD1 (6 bases). Germline V CDR1 and CDR2: LNHNV, YYDKDF (reference sequence). This CDR3 contains 16 residues. Here the CDR3 DNA reads TGTGCCACCAGCAGAGATTCCGGGACAACAAATGAAAAACTGTTTTTT. Protein sequence: CATSRDSGTTNEKLFF.

This chain uses TRBV5-1 with TRBJ1-1, with 8 bases fitting TRBD1. The V gene end was trimmed by 1 base and the J gene end by 6 bases; junction bases not matched to a gene: 5. The CDR3 extends over 14 amino acids. Per the germline V gene, CDR1 is SGHRS and CDR2 is YFSETQ. The CDR3 loop is CASSLFQGAAEAFF. The DNA for the CDR3 is TGCGCCAGCAGCTTGTTTCAGGGGGCGGCTGAAGCTTTCTTT.